Presented here are 3 T cell receptor beta chains from one specimen sequenced in a study of Ad26.COV2.S vaccination and SARS-CoV-2 variants. Clones were read by immunoSEQ multiplex PCR, and TCRdb kept only the in-frame ones, dropping some. Of around 450,000 clones listed, 89% were seen once; the top ten hold approximately 2.5%. Treatment noted: approximately 18 received Ad26.COV2.S at low or high dose, single or two shots; about 5 received placebo; per-sample allocation not given. Samples analyzed were those drawn on day 63 after the first vaccine or placebo injection. The input for sequencing was peripheral blood, taken in a trial of Ad26.COV2.S vaccine versus placebo. The receptors here all came from a person between 18 and 65 years old who received the Ad26.COV2.S COVID-19 vaccine or a placebo.

This clone was counted once. This chain links TRBV5-6 with TRBJ1-1, with D perhaps TRBD1 (5 bases). This CDR3 is 14 amino acids long. Trimming left V 6 bases short and J 1 base short, with 13 bases between. Germline values: CDR1 SGHDT, CDR2 YYEEEE. CDR3 region: CASKPWGKNTEAFF. The CDR3, as DNA: TGTGCCAGCAAGCCTTGGGGGAAGAACACTGAAGCTTTCTTT.

The chain has TRBV28 and TRBJ2-6; 8 bases align to TRBD1. The V gene end was trimmed by 3 bases and the J gene end by 2 bases; junction bases not matched to a gene: 9. The CDR3 length is 18 residues. The V gene's germline CDR1 is MDHEN and CDR2 SYDVKM. The DNA for the CDR3 is TGTGCCAGCAGTTTTGGAGACAGGGGTAATGCTGGGGCCAACGTCCTGACTTTC. Translating it yields CASSFGDRGNAGANVLTF.

The chain couples TRBV4-3 to TRBJ1-6; the D is unclear. V was shortened by 0 bases and J by 14 bases, with 14 bases between the two germline ends. Per germline, CDR1 LGHNA and CDR2 YSLEER. The CDR3 is made up of 14 amino acids. CDR3 bases: TGCGCCAGCAGCCAAGATCTCGAGGTATGGACCCTCCACTTT. Protein sequence: CASSQDLEVWTLHF.